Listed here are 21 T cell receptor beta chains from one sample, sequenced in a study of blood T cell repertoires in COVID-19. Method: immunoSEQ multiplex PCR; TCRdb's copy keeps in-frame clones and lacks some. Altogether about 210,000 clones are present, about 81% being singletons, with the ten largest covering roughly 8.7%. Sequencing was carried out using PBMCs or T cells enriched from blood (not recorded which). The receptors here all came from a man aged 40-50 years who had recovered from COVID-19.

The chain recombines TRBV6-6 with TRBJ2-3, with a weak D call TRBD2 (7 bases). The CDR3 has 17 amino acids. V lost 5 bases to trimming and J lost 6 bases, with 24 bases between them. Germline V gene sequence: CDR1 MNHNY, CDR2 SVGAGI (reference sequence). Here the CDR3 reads CASSPRLGGGASDTQYF. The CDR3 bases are TGTGCCAGCAGTCCCAGACTTGGTGGGGGGGCCTCCGATACGCAGTATTTT.

The CDR3 nucleotides are TGCAGCGTTGAAGAGGGAGGACAGGGAGAGGATGGCTACACCTTC. Translating it yields CSVEEGGQGEDGYTF. This chain uses TRBV29-1 with TRBJ1-2; the match to TRBD1 covers 8 bases. This CDR3 contains 15 residues. From germline, CDR1 is SQVTM and CDR2 ANQGSEA. The V and J ends lost 0 bases and 6 bases, in that order; junction bases with no gene match: 9.

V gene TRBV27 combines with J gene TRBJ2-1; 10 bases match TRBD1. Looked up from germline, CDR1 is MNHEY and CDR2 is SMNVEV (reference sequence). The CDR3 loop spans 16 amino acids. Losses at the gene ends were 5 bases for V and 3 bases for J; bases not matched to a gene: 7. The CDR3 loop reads CASSPPDRGFYNEQFF. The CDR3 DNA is TGTGCCAGCAGTCCCCCGGACAGGGGGTTCTACAATGAGCAGTTCTTC.

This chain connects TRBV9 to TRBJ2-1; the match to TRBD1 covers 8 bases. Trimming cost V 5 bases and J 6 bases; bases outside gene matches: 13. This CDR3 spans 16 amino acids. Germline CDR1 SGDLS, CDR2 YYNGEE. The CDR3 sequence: CASSPVGDRRLNEQFF. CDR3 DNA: TGTGCCAGCAGTCCCGTGGGGGACAGGCGCCTCAATGAGCAGTTCTTC. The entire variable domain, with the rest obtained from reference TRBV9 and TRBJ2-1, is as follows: DSGVTQTPKHLITATGQRVTLRCSPRSGDLSVYWYQQSLDQGLQFLIQYYNGEERAKGNILERFSAQQFPDLHSELNLSSLELGDSALYFCASSPVGDRRLNEQFFGPGTRLTVL.

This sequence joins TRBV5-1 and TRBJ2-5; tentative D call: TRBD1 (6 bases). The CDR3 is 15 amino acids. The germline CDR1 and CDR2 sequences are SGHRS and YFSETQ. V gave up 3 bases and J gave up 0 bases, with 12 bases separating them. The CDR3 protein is CASSSGQSYQETQYF. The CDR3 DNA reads TGCGCCAGCAGCTCGGGACAATCCTACCAAGAGACCCAGTACTTC.

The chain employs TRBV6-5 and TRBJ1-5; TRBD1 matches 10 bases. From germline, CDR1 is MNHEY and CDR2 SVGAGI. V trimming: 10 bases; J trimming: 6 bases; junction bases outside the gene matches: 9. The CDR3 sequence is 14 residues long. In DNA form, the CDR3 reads TGTGCCACCCAAAGACAGGGGGCAAGTCAGCCCCAGCATTTT. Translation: CATQRQGASQPQHF.

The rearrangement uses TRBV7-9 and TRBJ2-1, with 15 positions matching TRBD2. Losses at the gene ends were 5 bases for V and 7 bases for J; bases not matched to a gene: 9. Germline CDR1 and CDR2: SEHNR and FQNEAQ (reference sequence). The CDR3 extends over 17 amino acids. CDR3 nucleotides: TGTGCCAGCAGCCCGGGACTAGCGGGGGGTCAGAAGAATGAGCAGTTCTTC. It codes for CASSPGLAGGQKNEQFF.

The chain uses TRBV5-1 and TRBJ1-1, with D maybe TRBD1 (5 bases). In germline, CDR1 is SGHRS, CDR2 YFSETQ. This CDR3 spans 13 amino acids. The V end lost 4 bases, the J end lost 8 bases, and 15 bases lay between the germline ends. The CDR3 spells CASSLGAQAEAFF. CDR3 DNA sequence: TGCGCCAGCAGCCTAGGGGCTCAGGCGGAAGCTTTCTTT.

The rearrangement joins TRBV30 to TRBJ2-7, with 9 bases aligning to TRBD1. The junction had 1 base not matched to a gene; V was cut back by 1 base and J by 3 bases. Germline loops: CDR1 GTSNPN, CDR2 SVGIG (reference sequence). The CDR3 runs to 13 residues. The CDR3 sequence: CAWSDRGRYEQYF. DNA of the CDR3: TGTGCCTGGAGTGACAGGGGGCGCTACGAGCAGTACTTC.

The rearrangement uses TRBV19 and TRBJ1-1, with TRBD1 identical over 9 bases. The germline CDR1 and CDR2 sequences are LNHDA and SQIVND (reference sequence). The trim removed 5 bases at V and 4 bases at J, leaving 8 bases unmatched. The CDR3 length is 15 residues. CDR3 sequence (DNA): TGTGCCAGTAGTCGCCGCGGGACAGGGTCCACTGAAGCTTTCTTT. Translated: CASSRRGTGSTEAFF.

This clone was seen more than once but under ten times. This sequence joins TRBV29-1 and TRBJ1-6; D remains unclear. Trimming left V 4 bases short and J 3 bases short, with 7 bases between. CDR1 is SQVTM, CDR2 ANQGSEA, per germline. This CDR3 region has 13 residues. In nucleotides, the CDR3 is TGCAGCGTTGGCACAGACTATAATTCACCCCTCCACTTT. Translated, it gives CSVGTDYNSPLHF.

The CDR3 region is CASGRGSSTDTQYF. The DNA of the CDR3 is TGTGCCAGCGGAAGGGGTTCCAGCACAGATACGCAGTATTTT. The V and J genes are TRBV9 and TRBJ2-3; D may be TRBD1 (5 bases). Trimming cost V 7 bases and J 0 bases, with 12 bases left between them. The germline CDR1 and CDR2 sequences are SGDLS and YYNGEE. The CDR3 sequence is 14 residues long.

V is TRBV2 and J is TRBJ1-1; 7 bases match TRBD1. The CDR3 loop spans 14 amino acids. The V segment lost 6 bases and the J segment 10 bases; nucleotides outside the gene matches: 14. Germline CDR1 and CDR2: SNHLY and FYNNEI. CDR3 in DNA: TGTGCCAGCAGACCCTCGACAGGGATAGTGGGAGCTTTCTTT. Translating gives CASRPSTGIVGAFF.

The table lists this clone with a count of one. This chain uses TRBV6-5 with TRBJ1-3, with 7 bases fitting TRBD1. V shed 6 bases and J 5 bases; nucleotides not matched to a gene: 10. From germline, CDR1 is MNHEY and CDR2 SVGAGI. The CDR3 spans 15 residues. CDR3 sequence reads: CASRSSGTARNTIYF. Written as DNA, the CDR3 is TGTGCCAGCAGATCGTCCGGGACAGCCAGAAACACCATATATTTT.

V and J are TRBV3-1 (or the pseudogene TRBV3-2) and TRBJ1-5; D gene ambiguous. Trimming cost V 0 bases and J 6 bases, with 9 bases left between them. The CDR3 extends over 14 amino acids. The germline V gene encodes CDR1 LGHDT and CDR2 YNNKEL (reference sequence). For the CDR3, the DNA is TGTGCCAGCAGCCAAGATCCCGGGGTTCAGCCCCAGCATTTT. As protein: CASSQDPGVQPQHF.

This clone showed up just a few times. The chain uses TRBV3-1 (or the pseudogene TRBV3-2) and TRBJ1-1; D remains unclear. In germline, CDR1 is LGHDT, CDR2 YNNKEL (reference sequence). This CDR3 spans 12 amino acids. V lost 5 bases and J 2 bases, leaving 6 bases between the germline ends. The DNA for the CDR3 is TGTGCCAGCAGCTATCTAAACACTGAAGCTTTCTTT. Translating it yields CASSYLNTEAFF.

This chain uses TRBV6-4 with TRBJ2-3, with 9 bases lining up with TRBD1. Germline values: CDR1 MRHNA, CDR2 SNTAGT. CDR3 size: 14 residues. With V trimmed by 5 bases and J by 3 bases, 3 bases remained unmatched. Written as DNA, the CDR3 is TGTGCCAGCAGTCAGACAGGGGGAACAGATACGCAGTATTTT. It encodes CASSQTGGTDTQYF.

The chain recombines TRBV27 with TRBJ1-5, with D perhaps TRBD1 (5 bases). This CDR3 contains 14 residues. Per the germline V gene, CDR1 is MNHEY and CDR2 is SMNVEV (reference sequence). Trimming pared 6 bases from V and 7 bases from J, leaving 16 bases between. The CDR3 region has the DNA TGTGCCAGCAGCGCGTGGGGGGGTGGACAGCCCCAGCATTTT. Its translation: CASSAWGGGQPQHF.

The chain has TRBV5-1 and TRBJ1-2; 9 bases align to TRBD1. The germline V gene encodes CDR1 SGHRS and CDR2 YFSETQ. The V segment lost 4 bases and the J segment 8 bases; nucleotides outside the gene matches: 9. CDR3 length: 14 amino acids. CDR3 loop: CASSPGQGPVGYTF. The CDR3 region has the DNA TGCGCCAGCAGCCCCGGACAGGGGCCTGTGGGCTACACCTTC.

The CDR3 coding sequence is TGTGCCAGCAGTGTAAACTACGAGCAGTACTTC. It translates to CASSVNYEQYF. The chain is built from TRBV25-1 and TRBJ2-7; D ambiguous. CDR1 and CDR2 (germline): MGHDK, SYGVNS. The ends were cut back, 4 bases at V and 3 bases at J, with 4 bases in the middle. This CDR3 is built from 11 residues.

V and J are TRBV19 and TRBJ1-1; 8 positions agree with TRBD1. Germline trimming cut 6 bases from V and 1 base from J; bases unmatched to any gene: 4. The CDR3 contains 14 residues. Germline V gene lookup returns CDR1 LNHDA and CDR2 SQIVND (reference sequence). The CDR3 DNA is TGTGCCAGTAGGACAGGGGCCCGGAACACTGAAGCTTTCTTT. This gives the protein CASRTGARNTEAFF. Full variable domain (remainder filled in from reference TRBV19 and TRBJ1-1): DGGITQSPKYLFRKEGQNVTLSCEQNLNHDAMYWYRQDPGQGLRLIYYSQIVNDFQKGDIAEGYSVSREKKESFPLTVTSAQKNPTAFYLCASRTGARNTEAFFGQGTRLTVV.